This T cell receptor beta chain stems from a study of T-cell memory formation after mild COVID-19. Regarding the study as a whole: Clones that contracted from day 15 to 85 had balanced CD4/CD8; later expanders were CD4+ biased. Several responding clones turned up in pre-infection memory, indicating that cross-reactive memory may have taken part. Shrinking CD4+ clones resided mostly in CM and EM, and CD8+ ones in EMRA.

On this clonotype itself: Antigen specificity is unknown.

CDR3 length: 14 amino acids. The V gene's germline CDR1 is SGHRS and CDR2 YFSETQ. J was trimmed by 3 bases and V by 3 bases; bases with no gene match: 6. Using its own MiXCR run on the 5' RACE reads, TCRdb lists one record per CDR3 protein. The sample contains under 650,000 distinct CDR3 sequences, more than 15% of which appear only once. The chain is built from TRBV5-1 and TRBJ2-7; TRBD2 matches at 7 bases. This TCR was sampled from an adult woman who had mild COVID-19 (a few samples of this study predate the infection). Cell type and time point are not known. The sequenced sample was PBMCs or a T cell subset sorted from them (not recorded which). CDR3 protein: CASSYRDYLYEQYF. As DNA, the CDR3 is TGCGCCAGCAGCTACCGGGACTACCTCTACGAGCAGTACTTC. The entire variable domain, with the rest obtained from reference TRBV5-1 and TRBJ2-7, is as follows: KAGVTQTPRYLIKTRGQQVTLSCSPISGHRSVSWYQQTPGQGLQFLFEYFSETQRNKGNFPGRFSGRQFSNSRSEMNVSTLELGDSALYLCASSYRDYLYEQYFGPGTRLTVT.